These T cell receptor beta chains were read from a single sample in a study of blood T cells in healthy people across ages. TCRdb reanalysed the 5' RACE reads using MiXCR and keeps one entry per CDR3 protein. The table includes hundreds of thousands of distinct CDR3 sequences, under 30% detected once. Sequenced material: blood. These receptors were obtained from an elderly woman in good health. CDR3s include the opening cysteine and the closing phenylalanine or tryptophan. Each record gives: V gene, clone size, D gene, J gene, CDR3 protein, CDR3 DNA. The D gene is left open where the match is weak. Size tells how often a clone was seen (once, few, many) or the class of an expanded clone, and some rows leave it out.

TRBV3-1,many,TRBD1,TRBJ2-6,CASARQGASISGANVLTF,TGTGCCAGCGCCAGACAGGGGGCTTCCATCTCTGGGGCCAACGTCCTGACTTTC
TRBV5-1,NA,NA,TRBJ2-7,CASSLPAGPGSYEQYF,TGCGCCAGCAGCTTGCCGGCAGGGCCGGGCTCCTACGAGCAGTACTTC
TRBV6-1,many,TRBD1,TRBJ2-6,CASSRDRAGANVLTF,TGTGCCAGCAGTCGAGACAGGGCCGGGGCCAACGTCCTGACTTTC
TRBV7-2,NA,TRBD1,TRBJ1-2,CASSLLATGQGLSGYTF,TGTGCCAGCAGCCTCCTTGCCACCGGACAGGGTTTATCGGGCTACACCTTC
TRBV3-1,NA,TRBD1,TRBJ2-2,CASSLSDREPIGELFF,TGTGCCAGCAGCCTGTCGGACAGGGAACCGATCGGGGAGCTGTTTTTT
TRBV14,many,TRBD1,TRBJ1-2,CASSLSGQGTSGGYTF,TGTGCCAGCAGCTTATCGGGACAGGGGACGTCGGGCGGCTACACCTTC
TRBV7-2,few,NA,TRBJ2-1,CASRGAGGGDEQFF,TGTGCCAGCCGCGGAGCGGGTGGCGGAGATGAGCAGTTCTTC
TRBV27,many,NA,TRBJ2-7,CASSLKTGLSYEQYF,TGTGCCAGCAGTCTTAAGACAGGCCTCTCCTACGAGCAGTACTTC
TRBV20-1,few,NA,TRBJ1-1,CSGRQSNTEAFF,TGCAGTGGTAGACAGTCGAACACTGAAGCTTTCTTT
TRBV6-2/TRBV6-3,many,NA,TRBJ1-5,CASSYPPQPTNQPQHF,TGTGCCAGCAGTTACCCCCCGCAGCCTACTAATCAGCCCCAGCATTTT
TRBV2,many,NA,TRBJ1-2,CASRSGGRQDHYGYTF,TGTGCCAGCAGATCCGGTGGCCGACAGGACCATTATGGCTACACCTTC
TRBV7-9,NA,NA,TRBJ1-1,CASSLTVGSNTEAFF,TGTGCCAGCAGCTTAACGGTCGGCTCGAACACTGAAGCTTTCTTT
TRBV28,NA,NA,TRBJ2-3,CASSFVRFPTDTQYF,TGTGCCAGCAGTTTCGTACGGTTCCCCACAGATACGCAGTATTTT
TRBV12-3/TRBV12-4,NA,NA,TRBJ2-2,CASSLGSATGELFF,TGTGCCAGCAGTTTAGGGTCTGCTACCGGGGAGCTGTTTTTT
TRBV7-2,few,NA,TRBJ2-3,CASGRDFGIGTQYF,TGTGCCAGCGGCAGAGACTTTGGCATTGGTACGCAGTATTTT
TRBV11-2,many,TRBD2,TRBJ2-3,CASSLGPSGGTDTQYF,TGTGCCAGCAGCTTAGGGCCTAGCGGGGGCACAGATACGCAGTATTTT
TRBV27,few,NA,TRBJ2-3,CASRWGRITDTQYF,TGTGCCAGCAGATGGGGTCGGATCACAGATACGCAGTATTTT
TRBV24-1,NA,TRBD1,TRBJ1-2,CATSDRTGGDYDYTF,TGTGCCACCAGTGATCGGACAGGGGGCGACTATGACTACACCTTC
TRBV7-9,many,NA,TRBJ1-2,CASSLPRGHASDGYTF,TGTGCCAGCAGCTTACCCAGGGGCCACGCGAGCGATGGCTACACCTTC
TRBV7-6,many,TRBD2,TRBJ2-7,CASSPGLAGIYEQYF,TGTGCCAGCAGCCCGGGACTAGCGGGGATCTACGAGCAGTACTTC